The 18 T cell receptor beta chains in this list originate from one sample, sequenced in a study of beta chain features in type 1 diabetes. Reverse transcription of all isolated RNA meant that expressed TCRB transcripts were sequenced. The protocol was immunoSEQ multiplex PCR, while the TCRdb copy is restricted to in-frame clones and leaves out a portion. The sample includes about 15,000 clones, around 43% seen only once; the top ten take over 0.45%. The sequencing input was stem cell memory CD4+ T cells from blood. The receptors stem from a woman aged 40 to 50 in good health.

This clone has a handful of counts. This rearrangement joins TRBV6-6 to TRBJ1-1; 9 bases are shared with TRBD1. The CDR3 consists of 14 residues. V lost 3 bases, J lost 8 bases, and 7 bases stayed unmatched. From germline, CDR1 is MNHNY and CDR2 SVGAGI (reference sequence). The CDR3 nucleotides are TGTGCCAGCAGTTATACCCGGGACAGGGCAGAAGCTTTCTTT. It encodes CASSYTRDRAEAFF.

This clone was found a few times. V usage is TRBV19 and J usage is TRBJ2-7, with D uncertain. Germline V gene lookup returns CDR1 LNHDA and CDR2 SQIVND (reference sequence). The CDR3 loop spans 13 amino acids. V lost 5 bases to trimming and J lost 0 bases, with 8 bases between them. CDR3 sequence reads: CASSLESSYEQYF. The CDR3 DNA sequence: TGTGCCAGTAGTCTTGAGAGCTCCTACGAGCAGTACTTC.

This clone was recorded a few times. J is TRBJ1-2 and V is TRBV19; D is uncertain. Germline V gene data show CDR1 as LNHDA and CDR2 as SQIVND (reference sequence). The V and J ends lost 5 bases and 14 bases respectively, with 27 bases between them. This CDR3 has 15 residues. CDR3 protein: CASSGSLTRGSTGTF. The CDR3, as DNA: TGTGCCAGTAGTGGTTCGTTAACGCGGGGATCTACGGGGACCTTC.

A few counts support this clone. The rearrangement joins TRBV7-2 to TRBJ2-3; weak D call: TRBD2 (7 bases). From germline, CDR1 is SGHTA and CDR2 FQGNSA. The CDR3 covers 15 residues. V dropped 5 bases and J dropped 4 bases, with 16 bases sitting between them. CDR3 amino acids: CASSHFRGAADTQYF. The CDR3 nucleotides are TGTGCCAGCAGCCACTTTCGGGGGGCGGCAGATACGCAGTATTTT.

The chain links TRBV7-9 to TRBJ1-2; D ambiguous. V was clipped by 1 base and J by 4 bases, with 10 bases between them. CDR1 is SEHNR and CDR2 is FQNEAQ in the germline V gene (reference sequence). The CDR3 loop spans 14 amino acids. The CDR3 nucleotides read TGTGCCAGCAGCTTAGGATCTCCCGGCTATGGCTACACCTTC. Translating it yields CASSLGSPGYGYTF.

V gene TRBV4-3 combines with J gene TRBJ2-2; D gene uncertain. V was cut by 0 bases and J by 4 bases, with 6 bases left in between. The CDR3 runs 14 residues. Germline V gene sequence: CDR1 LGHNA, CDR2 YSLEER. The chain's CDR3 is CASSQDGTTGELFF. The CDR3 DNA sequence: TGCGCCAGCAGCCAAGATGGCACCACCGGGGAGCTGTTTTTT.

This clone was detected a few times. The chain uses TRBV21-1 and TRBJ1-4; the table gives TRBD1 as D, unverified against the DNA. TRBV21-1 is a pseudogene locus. The CDR3 runs 15 residues. The CDR3 DNA follows: TGTGCCAGCAGCAATAAACCGCTACAGAGAGAAAAACTGTTTTTT. It translates to CASSNKPLQREKLFF.

This clone was picked up a small number of times. The rearrangement links TRBV7-2 to TRBJ2-5, with TRBD1 as a possible D gene (6 bases). From germline, CDR1 is SGHTA and CDR2 FQGNSA. Trimming took 3 bases from V and 5 from J, leaving 16 bases between them. The CDR3 has 15 residues. The CDR3 region is CASSFSTRGHETQYF. The CDR3 DNA follows: TGTGCCAGCAGCTTCTCGACCAGGGGCCACGAGACCCAGTACTTC.

The V call is TRBV6-4, the J call TRBJ2-3, with D tentatively TRBD2 (6 bases). CDR1 is MRHNA and CDR2 is SNTAGT in the germline V gene. The CDR3 is 15 residues long. Between the trimmed V and J ends, which lost 3 bases and 7 bases, there was a span of 17 bases. The CDR3 region has the DNA TGTGCCAGCAGTGAGGGGCCTGTGACTAGTTATACGCAGTATTTT. This encodes CASSEGPVTSYTQYF.

This clone was picked up a small number of times. The chain links TRBV10-3 to TRBJ2-7, with D possibly TRBD1 on 6 matching bases. The germline V gene has CDR1 ENHRY and CDR2 SYGVKD. Trimming removed 11 bases at V and 2 bases at J, with 19 bases between. The CDR3 is made up of 14 amino acids. The chain's CDR3 is CASQRDQGPYEQYF. The CDR3 coding sequence is TGTGCCTCTCAGAGGGACCAGGGGCCCTACGAGCAGTACTTC.

This rearrangement joins TRBV19 to TRBJ2-1, with 11 bases identical to TRBD1. The germline gives CDR1 LNHDA, CDR2 SQIVND (reference sequence). V shed 6 bases and J 6 bases; nucleotides not matched to a gene: 10. This CDR3 has 16 amino acids. CDR3 DNA: TGTGCCAGTAGCACCCCCACCGGGACAGGGGGCAATGAGCAGTTCTTC. This sequence encodes CASSTPTGTGGNEQFF.

The J gene is TRBJ2-7, the V gene TRBV19; tentative D call: TRBD2 (5 bases). V lost 8 bases and J lost 5, with 16 bases in between. This CDR3 has 13 residues. CDR1 LNHDA and CDR2 SQIVND come from the germline V gene (reference sequence). The CDR3 DNA sequence: TGTGCCAGTGGTCCCGGGGTTTCCAACGAGCAGTACTTC. Translating it yields CASGPGVSNEQYF.

The V call is TRBV5-6, the J call TRBJ1-2; maybe TRBD1 (5 bases). Trimming stripped 5 bases from V and 8 bases from J, with 22 bases between. This CDR3 comprises 15 residues. Germline CDR1 and CDR2: SGHDT and YYEEEE. The CDR3 sequence: CASRGTPPEPGGYTF. DNA of the CDR3: TGTGCCAGCAGGGGGACTCCTCCCGAGCCGGGGGGCTACACCTTC. The complete variable domain, with remaining parts taken from reference TRBV5-6 and TRBJ1-2, reads DAGVTQSPTHLIKTRGQQVTLRCSPKSGHDTVSWYQQALGQGPQFIFQYYEEEERQRGNFPDRFSGHQFPNYSSELNVNALLLGDSALYLCASRGTPPEPGGYTFGSGTRLTVV.

The sample holds a few counts of this clone. This chain connects TRBV2 to TRBJ2-5; 8 nucleotides line up with TRBD2. CDR3 length equals 14 residues. The germline V gene has CDR1 SNHLY and CDR2 FYNNEI. With V trimmed by 4 bases and J by 3 bases, 4 bases remained unmatched. The CDR3 spells CASSVNSGEETQYF. As DNA, the CDR3 is TGTGCCAGCAGTGTTAATAGCGGGGAAGAGACCCAGTACTTC.

Notes on this clone: The junction shows a germline mismatch at one end, possibly a read error. The chain joins TRBV6-5 to TRBJ1-1; D not certain. The CDR3 is 15 amino acids. Per the germline V gene, CDR1 is MNHEY and CDR2 is SVGAGI. The CDR3 DNA follows: TGTGCCAGCAGTTACCTTCCACCGGAGAACGCTGAAGCTTTCTTT. It is translated as CASSYLPPENAEAFF.

The chain couples TRBV5-1 to TRBJ2-3; no clear D gene. The CDR3 covers 15 residues. V was shortened by 0 bases and J by 0 bases, with 8 bases between the two germline ends. From germline, CDR1 is SGHRS and CDR2 YFSETQ. CDR3 residues: CASSLGPGSTDTQYF. The DNA of the CDR3 is TGCGCCAGCAGCTTGGGTCCGGGTAGCACAGATACGCAGTATTTT.

The CDR3 DNA reads TGTGCCAGCAGTGAGGGGATAGCGGGGAACTCAGATACGCAGTATTTT. Translating it yields CASSEGIAGNSDTQYF. The chain has TRBV2 and TRBJ2-3; TRBD2 matches 8 bases. This CDR3 contains 16 residues. CDR1 and CDR2 (germline): SNHLY, FYNNEI. The V and J ends lost 3 bases and 4 bases, in that order; junction bases with no gene match: 9.

The chain is built from TRBV25-1 and TRBJ1-4, with TRBD1 matching 9 bases. This CDR3 contains 16 residues. Germline V CDR1 and CDR2: MGHDK, SYGVNS. The V gene end was trimmed by 3 bases and the J gene end by 9 bases; junction bases not matched to a gene: 11. The chain's CDR3 is CASSDRNLNRGQKLFF. CDR3 nucleotides: TGTGCCAGCAGTGACCGAAACCTAAACAGGGGGCAAAAACTGTTTTTT.